The 3 T cell receptor beta chains below were found in one sample sequenced in a study of response to subunit inactivated influenza vaccine. TCRdb reprocessed the RT-PCR reads via MiXCR and lists one record per CDR3 protein. The sample carries over 750,000 distinct CDR3 sequences, over 20% recorded once. The sample consisted of PBMCs from blood, taken 5 days after vaccination. All receptors derive from a man aged 50 or older who received an inactivated influenza vaccine.

This clonotype was observed a few times. The J gene is TRBJ2-3, the V gene TRBV3-1; D not resolved. Germline values: CDR1 LGHDT, CDR2 YNNKEL (reference sequence). CDR3 length equals 15 residues. Trimming stripped 1 base from V and 2 bases from J, with 10 bases between. The CDR3 DNA reads TGTGCCAGCAGCCAAGGTGGGATAAACACAGATACGCAGTATTTT. Its translation: CASSQGGINTDTQYF.

In this sample, this clonotype turned up a few times. CDR3 sequence (DNA): TGCGCCAGCAAGCACGGCTACAATGAGCAGTTCTTC. Amino acid sequence: CASKHGYNEQFF. This sequence joins TRBV5-1 and TRBJ2-1; the D is unclear. V lost 6 bases to trimming and J lost 3 bases, with 7 bases between them. The germline CDR1 and CDR2 sequences are SGHRS and YFSETQ. The CDR3 sequence is 12 residues long.

This clonotype appeared a single time. One end of the junction fails to match germline, which may point to a read error. The chain recombines TRBV20-1 with TRBJ2-2, with D uncertain. The CDR3 is 13 residues long. The germline V gene encodes CDR1 DFQATT and CDR2 SNEGSKA (reference sequence). In DNA form, the CDR3 reads TGCGGTGCCTGCCCCGGGAACACCGGGGAGCTGTTTTTT. It codes for CGACPGNTGELFF.